This T cell receptor (beta chain) derives from a study of beta chain features in type 1 diabetes. Study outcomes and limitations: TCRB CDR3s were moderately but significantly shorter in Type 1 diabetes patients in all four CD4+ subsets. VDJ junctions from type 1 diabetes patients carried fewer insertions and larger deletions.

Every isolated RNA sample was fully reverse transcribed, so sequencing captured expressed TCRB transcripts. Libraries were prepared by immunoSEQ multiplex PCR; TCRdb keeps only in-frame clonotypes and omits some of them. The profile shows 350,000 to 400,000 clones, around 12% of them singletons. V lost 5 bases to trimming and J lost 1 base, with 12 bases between them. Germline CDR1 and CDR2: MNHNY and SVGAGI (reference sequence). CDR3 size: 14 residues. Concerning this clone itself: No antigen is known for it.

The genes are TRBV6-6 and TRBJ2-7, with D maybe TRBD2 (6 bases). The sequenced sample was naive CD4+ T cells from blood. This receptor was taken from a woman under 30 with type 1 diabetes. DNA for the CDR3: TGTGCCAGCAGTGGAGGGAAGCAATCCTACGAGCAGTACTTC. The encoded protein is CASSGGKQSYEQYF.